Listed below are T cell receptor beta chains from one sample, sequenced in a study of blood T cells in healthy people across ages. TCRdb reprocessed the 5' RACE reads via MiXCR and lists one record per CDR3 protein. The sample has about 670,000 distinct CDR3 sequences, 40% to 45% seen once; the top ten hold roughly 30%. Sequenced material: blood. The receptors stem from a man of 80 years or more in good health. Both conserved end residues are part of each CDR3. The D gene is left open where the match is weak. Clone sizes are given selectively: once, few, many, or a class where the clone is expanded.

j_call: TRBJ1-5
clone_size: .
d_call: .
v_call: TRBV3-1
cdr3_aa: CASSQERGQPQHF
cdr3_nt: TGTGCCAGCAGCCAAGAGAGGGGTCAGCCCCAGCATTTT

j_call: TRBJ2-7
clone_size: .
d_call: .
v_call: TRBV7-9
cdr3_aa: CASSPRRVPPYNEQYF
cdr3_nt: TGTGCCAGCAGCCCGCGGCGGGTCCCACCCTACAATGAGCAGTACTTC

j_call: TRBJ2-2
clone_size: few
d_call: .
v_call: TRBV2
cdr3_aa: CASRWTRNTGELFF
cdr3_nt: TGTGCCAGCAGGTGGACCCGAAACACCGGGGAGCTGTTTTTT

j_call: TRBJ2-6
clone_size: few
d_call: .
v_call: TRBV5-1
cdr3_aa: CASSYGLSGANVLTF
cdr3_nt: TGCGCCAGCAGCTACGGGCTCTCTGGGGCCAACGTCCTGACTTTC

j_call: TRBJ2-3
clone_size: .
d_call: .
v_call: TRBV6-4
cdr3_aa: CASSHRGFTDTQYF
cdr3_nt: TGTGCCAGCTCACACCGGGGTTTCACAGATACGCAGTATTTT

j_call: TRBJ1-1
clone_size: .
d_call: .
v_call: TRBV12-3/TRBV12-4
cdr3_aa: CASSTRGVREAFF
cdr3_nt: TGTGCCAGCAGTACGAGGGGGGTTAGGGAAGCTTTCTTT

j_call: TRBJ2-3
clone_size: .
d_call: TRBD1
v_call: TRBV14
cdr3_aa: CASSRYLQGVDTQYF
cdr3_nt: TGTGCCAGCAGCCGCTACCTACAGGGGGTAGATACGCAGTATTTT

j_call: TRBJ2-3
clone_size: .
d_call: .
v_call: TRBV20-1
cdr3_aa: CGALKVQGYTDTQYF
cdr3_nt: TGCGGTGCGCTTAAGGTACAGGGCTACACAGATACGCAGTATTTT

j_call: TRBJ1-5
clone_size: .
d_call: .
v_call: TRBV6-6
cdr3_aa: CASSYTQFNQPQHF
cdr3_nt: TGTGCCAGCAGTTACACCCAGTTCAATCAGCCCCAGCATTTT

j_call: TRBJ2-7
clone_size: .
d_call: .
v_call: TRBV29-1
cdr3_aa: CSVLDSYEQYF
cdr3_nt: TGCAGCGTCTTGGACAGCTACGAGCAGTACTTC

j_call: TRBJ2-5
clone_size: .
d_call: TRBD2
v_call: TRBV11-2
cdr3_aa: CASSLTSVIGGRETQYF
cdr3_nt: TGTGCCAGCAGCTTAACAAGTGTCATCGGGGGGAGAGAGACCCAGTACTTC

j_call: TRBJ1-2
clone_size: .
d_call: TRBD1
v_call: TRBV7-9
cdr3_aa: CASLGTGTLGYTF
cdr3_nt: TGTGCCAGCTTAGGGACAGGGACTCTTGGCTACACCTTC

j_call: TRBJ2-5
clone_size: .
d_call: TRBD2
v_call: TRBV20-1
cdr3_aa: CSADGLAGETQYF
cdr3_nt: TGCAGTGCCGACGGACTAGCGGGAGAGACCCAGTACTTC

j_call: TRBJ2-1
clone_size: few
d_call: TRBD2
v_call: TRBV20-1
cdr3_aa: CSASPGRAPYNEQFF
cdr3_nt: TGCAGTGCTAGTCCGGGGAGGGCCCCCTACAATGAGCAGTTCTTC

j_call: TRBJ1-2
clone_size: few
d_call: TRBD1
v_call: TRBV7-2
cdr3_aa: CASSLSSARQGAGGYTF
cdr3_nt: TGTGCCAGCAGCTTAAGCTCTGCGCGACAGGGGGCGGGTGGCTACACCTTC

j_call: TRBJ1-6
clone_size: .
d_call: .
v_call: TRBV20-1
cdr3_aa: CSARGRGHNSPLHF
cdr3_nt: TGCAGTGCTAGGGGCAGGGGACATAATTCACCCCTCCACTTT

j_call: TRBJ2-5
clone_size: .
d_call: .
v_call: TRBV20-1
cdr3_aa: CSASGTPYQETQYF
cdr3_nt: TGCAGTGCTAGTGGCACTCCGTACCAAGAGACCCAGTACTTC

j_call: TRBJ2-7
clone_size: .
d_call: TRBD2
v_call: TRBV20-1
cdr3_aa: CSASSRGTSGLNEQYF
cdr3_nt: TGCAGTGCTAGTAGTCGGGGGACTAGCGGGCTTAACGAGCAGTACTTC

j_call: TRBJ2-3
clone_size: .
d_call: TRBD2
v_call: TRBV7-2
cdr3_aa: CASSPTTSGGADTQYF
cdr3_nt: TGTGCCAGCAGCCCGACGACTAGCGGGGGAGCGGATACGCAGTATTTT

j_call: TRBJ2-7
clone_size: few
d_call: .
v_call: TRBV6-1
cdr3_aa: CASSEALGGPFYEQYF
cdr3_nt: TGTGCCAGCAGTGAAGCTTTAGGCGGCCCTTTCTACGAGCAGTACTTC

j_call: TRBJ2-1
clone_size: .
d_call: TRBD1
v_call: TRBV18
cdr3_aa: CASSRAPGTGEGEQFF
cdr3_nt: TGTGCCAGCTCGCGCGCTCCCGGGACAGGGGAGGGTGAGCAGTTCTTC

j_call: TRBJ2-5
clone_size: few
d_call: TRBD2
v_call: TRBV7-2
cdr3_aa: CASSTSGTSKETQYF
cdr3_nt: TGTGCCAGCAGCACTTCCGGGACTAGTAAAGAGACCCAGTACTTC

j_call: TRBJ2-2
clone_size: .
d_call: .
v_call: TRBV20-1
cdr3_aa: CSVGGLVGTGELFF
cdr3_nt: TGCAGTGTGGGTGGGTTGGTGGGCACCGGGGAGCTGTTTTTT

j_call: TRBJ2-5
clone_size: .
d_call: .
v_call: TRBV10-3
cdr3_aa: CAVMGGGLETQYF
cdr3_nt: TGTGCCGTCATGGGAGGGGGTTTGGAGACCCAGTACTTC

j_call: TRBJ2-1
clone_size: .
d_call: TRBD2
v_call: TRBV7-2
cdr3_aa: CASSLGSSGGAGNEQFF
cdr3_nt: TGTGCCAGCAGCTTAGGTTCCAGCGGGGGGGCCGGCAATGAGCAGTTCTTC

j_call: TRBJ1-1
clone_size: many
d_call: .
v_call: TRBV29-1
cdr3_aa: CSAADGNTEAFF
cdr3_nt: TGCAGCGCCGCGGACGGGAACACTGAAGCTTTCTTT